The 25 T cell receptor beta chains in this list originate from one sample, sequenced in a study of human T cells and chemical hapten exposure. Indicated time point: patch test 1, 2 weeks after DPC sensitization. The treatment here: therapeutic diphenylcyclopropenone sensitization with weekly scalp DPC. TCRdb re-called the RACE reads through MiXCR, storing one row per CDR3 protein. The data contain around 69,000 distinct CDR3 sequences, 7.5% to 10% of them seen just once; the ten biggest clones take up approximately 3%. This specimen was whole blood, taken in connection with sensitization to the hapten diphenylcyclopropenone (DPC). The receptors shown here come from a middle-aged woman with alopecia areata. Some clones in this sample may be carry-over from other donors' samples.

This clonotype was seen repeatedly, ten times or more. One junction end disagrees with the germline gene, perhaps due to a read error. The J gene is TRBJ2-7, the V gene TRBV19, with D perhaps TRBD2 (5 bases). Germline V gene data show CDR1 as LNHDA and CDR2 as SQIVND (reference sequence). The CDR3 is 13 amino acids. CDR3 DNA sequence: TGTGCCAGTAATATAGCCGGGACCTACGAGCAGTACTTC. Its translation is CASNIAGTYEQYF.

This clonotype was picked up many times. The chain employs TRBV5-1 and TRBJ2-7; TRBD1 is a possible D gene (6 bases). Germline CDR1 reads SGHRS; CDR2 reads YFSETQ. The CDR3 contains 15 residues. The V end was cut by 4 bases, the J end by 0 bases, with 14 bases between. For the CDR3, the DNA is TGCGCCAGCAGCGCCACAGGGTTCAGCTCCTACGAGCAGTACTTC. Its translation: CASSATGFSSYEQYF.

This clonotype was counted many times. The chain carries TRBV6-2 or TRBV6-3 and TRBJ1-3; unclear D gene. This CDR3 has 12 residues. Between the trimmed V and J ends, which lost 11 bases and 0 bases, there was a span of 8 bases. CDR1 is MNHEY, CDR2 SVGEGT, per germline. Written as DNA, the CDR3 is TGTGCCGGACGGAACTCTGGAAACACCATATATTTT. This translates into CAGRNSGNTIYF.

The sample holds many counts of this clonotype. The DNA of the CDR3 is TGTGCCAGCAGCTTTACAGGACAGTCCGCCTCTGGAAACACCATATATTTT. The encoded protein is CASSFTGQSASGNTIYF. The gene calls are TRBV7-9 and TRBJ1-3; perhaps TRBD1 as D (6 bases). The V gene lost 3 bases and the J gene lost 0 bases, with 15 bases spanning the gap. The CDR3 is made up of 17 amino acids. Germline assignment: CDR1 SEHNR and CDR2 FQNEAQ (reference sequence).

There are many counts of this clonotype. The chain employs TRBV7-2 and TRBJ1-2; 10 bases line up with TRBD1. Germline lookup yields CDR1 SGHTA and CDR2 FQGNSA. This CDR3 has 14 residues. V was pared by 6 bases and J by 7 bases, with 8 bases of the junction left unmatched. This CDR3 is CASSYDRGLAGYTF. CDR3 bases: TGTGCCAGCAGTTACGACAGGGGGCTAGCTGGCTACACCTTC.

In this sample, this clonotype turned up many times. As DNA, the CDR3 is TGCGCCAGCAGCCAAAGTTCGGGGTCAGTTGGCTACACCTTC. Translated, it gives CASSQSSGSVGYTF. The chain employs TRBV4-1 and TRBJ1-2, with unresolved D. The CDR3 is 14 amino acids. Looked up from germline, CDR1 is MGHRA and CDR2 is YSYEKL. V lost 2 bases and J 7 bases, leaving 14 bases between the germline ends.

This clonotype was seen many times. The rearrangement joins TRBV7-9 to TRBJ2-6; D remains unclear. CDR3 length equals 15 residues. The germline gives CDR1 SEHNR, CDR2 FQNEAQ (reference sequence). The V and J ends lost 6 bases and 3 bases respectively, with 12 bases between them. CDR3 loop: CASSSRALGANVLTF. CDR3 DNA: TGTGCCAGCAGTTCCCGGGCTCTTGGGGCCAACGTCCTGACTTTC.

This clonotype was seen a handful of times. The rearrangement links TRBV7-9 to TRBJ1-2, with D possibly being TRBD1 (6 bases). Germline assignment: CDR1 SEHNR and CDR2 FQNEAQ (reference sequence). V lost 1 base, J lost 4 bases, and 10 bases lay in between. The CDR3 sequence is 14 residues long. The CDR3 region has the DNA TGTGCCAGCAGCTTAGAGGGGGGACTCTATGGCTACACCTTC. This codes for CASSLEGGLYGYTF.

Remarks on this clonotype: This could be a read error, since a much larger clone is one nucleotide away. CDR3 DNA sequence: TGTGCCACCAGCAGCGGTCAGGGGTGCACTGAAGCTTTCTTT. It encodes CATSSGQGCTEAFF. The chain couples TRBV15 to TRBJ1-1; D may be TRBD1 (6 bases). Germline CDR1 LNHNV, CDR2 YYDKDF (reference sequence). Trimming removed 3 bases at V and 4 bases at J, with 12 bases between. CDR3 length: 14 amino acids.

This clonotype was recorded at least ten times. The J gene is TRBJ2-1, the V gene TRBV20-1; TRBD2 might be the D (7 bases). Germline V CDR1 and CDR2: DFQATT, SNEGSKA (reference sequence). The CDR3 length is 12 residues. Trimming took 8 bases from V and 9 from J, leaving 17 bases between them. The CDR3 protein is CSPKGGGFEQFF. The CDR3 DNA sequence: TGCAGTCCCAAAGGGGGGGGTTTTGAGCAGTTCTTC.

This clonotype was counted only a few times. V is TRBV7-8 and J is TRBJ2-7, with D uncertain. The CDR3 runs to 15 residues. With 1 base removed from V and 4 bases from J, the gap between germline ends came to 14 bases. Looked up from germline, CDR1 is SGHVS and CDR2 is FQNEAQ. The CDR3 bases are TGTGCCAGCAGCTTAGGCGGTTTATTGGAGTACGAGCAGTACTTC. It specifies CASSLGGLLEYEQYF.

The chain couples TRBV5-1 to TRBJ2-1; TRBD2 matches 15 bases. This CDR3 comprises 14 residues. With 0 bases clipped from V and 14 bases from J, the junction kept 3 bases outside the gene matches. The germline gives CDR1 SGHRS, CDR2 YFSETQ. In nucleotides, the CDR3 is TGCGCCAGCAGCTTGGACGGGACTAGCGGGGGGAAGTTCTTC. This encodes CASSLDGTSGGKFF.

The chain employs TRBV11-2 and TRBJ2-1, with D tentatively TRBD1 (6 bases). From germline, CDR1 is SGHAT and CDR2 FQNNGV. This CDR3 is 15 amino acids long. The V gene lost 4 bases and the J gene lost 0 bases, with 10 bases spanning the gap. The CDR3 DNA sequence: TGTGCCAGCAGCTCGACCAGGGGCTCCTACAATGAGCAGTTCTTC. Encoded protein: CASSSTRGSYNEQFF.

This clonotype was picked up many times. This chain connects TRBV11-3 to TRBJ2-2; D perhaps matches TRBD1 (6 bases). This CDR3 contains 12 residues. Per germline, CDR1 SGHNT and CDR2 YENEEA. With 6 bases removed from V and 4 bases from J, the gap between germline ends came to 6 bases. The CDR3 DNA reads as TGTGCCAGCAGACAGGGCACCGGGGAGCTGTTTTTT. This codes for CASRQGTGELFF.

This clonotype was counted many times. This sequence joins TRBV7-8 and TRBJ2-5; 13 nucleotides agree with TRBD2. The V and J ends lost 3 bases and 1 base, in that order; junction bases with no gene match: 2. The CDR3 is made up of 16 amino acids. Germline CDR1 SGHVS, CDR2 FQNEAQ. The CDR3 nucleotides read TGTGCCAGCAGCTTCACTAGCGGGGGGGTCCAAGAGACCCAGTACTTC. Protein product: CASSFTSGGVQETQYF. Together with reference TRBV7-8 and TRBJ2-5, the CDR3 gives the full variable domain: GAGVSQSPRYKVAKRGQDVALRCDPISGHVSLFWYQQALGQGPEFLTYFQNEAQLDKSGLPSDRFFAERPEGSVSTLKIQRTQQEDSAVYLCASSFTSGGVQETQYFGPGTRLLVL.

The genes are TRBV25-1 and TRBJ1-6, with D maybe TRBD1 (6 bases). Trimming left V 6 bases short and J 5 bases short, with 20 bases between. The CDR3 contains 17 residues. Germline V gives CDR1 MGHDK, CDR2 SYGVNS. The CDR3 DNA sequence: TGTGCCAGCAGGGGGGCCTTTAGGTCAGGCAATAATTCACCCCTCCACTTT. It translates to CASRGAFRSGNNSPLHF.

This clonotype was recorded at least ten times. The CDR3 spells CASRRDGYEQYF. The DNA of the CDR3 is TGTGCCAGCAGGCGGGACGGCTACGAGCAGTACTTC. The rearrangement links TRBV11-2 to TRBJ2-7; D may be TRBD2 (6 bases). V was clipped by 6 bases and J by 3 bases, with 9 bases between them. The germline V gene encodes CDR1 SGHAT and CDR2 FQNNGV. The CDR3 runs 12 residues.

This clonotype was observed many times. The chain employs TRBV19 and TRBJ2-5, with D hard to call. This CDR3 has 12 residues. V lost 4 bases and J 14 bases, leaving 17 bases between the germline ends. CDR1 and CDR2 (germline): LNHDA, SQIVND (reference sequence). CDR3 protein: CASSTSGPERYF. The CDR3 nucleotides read TGTGCCAGTAGTACCTCCGGGCCTGAGAGATACTTC.

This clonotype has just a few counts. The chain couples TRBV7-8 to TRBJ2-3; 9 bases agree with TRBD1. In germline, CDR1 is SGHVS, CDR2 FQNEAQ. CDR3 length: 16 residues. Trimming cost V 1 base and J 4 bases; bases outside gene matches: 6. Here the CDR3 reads CASSLGQGDGADTQYF. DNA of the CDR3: TGTGCCAGCAGCTTAGGACAGGGGGATGGTGCAGATACGCAGTATTTT.

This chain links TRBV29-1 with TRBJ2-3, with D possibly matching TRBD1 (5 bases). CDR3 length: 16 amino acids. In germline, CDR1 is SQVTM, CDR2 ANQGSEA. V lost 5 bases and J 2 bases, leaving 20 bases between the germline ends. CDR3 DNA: TGCAGCGTTAGGCTCGCGGTGCAGGGCTTCACAGATACGCAGTATTTT. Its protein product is CSVRLAVQGFTDTQYF.

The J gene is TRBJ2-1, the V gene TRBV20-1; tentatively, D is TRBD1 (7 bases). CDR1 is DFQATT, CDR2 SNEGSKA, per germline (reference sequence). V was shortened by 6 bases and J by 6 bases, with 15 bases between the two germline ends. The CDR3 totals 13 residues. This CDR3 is CSAQGGIFNEQFF. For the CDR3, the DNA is TGCAGTGCCCAGGGGGGAATCTTCAATGAGCAGTTCTTC.

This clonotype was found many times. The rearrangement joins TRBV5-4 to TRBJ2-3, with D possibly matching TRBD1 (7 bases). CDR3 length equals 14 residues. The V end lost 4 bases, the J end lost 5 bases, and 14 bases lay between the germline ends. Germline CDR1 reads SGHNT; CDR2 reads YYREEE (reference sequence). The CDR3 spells CASSPRQGGDTQYF. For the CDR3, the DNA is TGTGCCAGCAGCCCGAGACAGGGAGGAGATACGCAGTATTTT.

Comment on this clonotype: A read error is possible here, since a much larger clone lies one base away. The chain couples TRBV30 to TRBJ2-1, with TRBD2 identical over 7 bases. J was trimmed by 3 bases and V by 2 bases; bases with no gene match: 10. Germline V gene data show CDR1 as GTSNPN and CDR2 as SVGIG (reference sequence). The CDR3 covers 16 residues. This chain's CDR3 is CAWSSKSAGNYNEQFF. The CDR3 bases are TGTGCCTGGAGTAGCAAGTCAGCGGGAAACTACAATGAGCAGTTCTTC.

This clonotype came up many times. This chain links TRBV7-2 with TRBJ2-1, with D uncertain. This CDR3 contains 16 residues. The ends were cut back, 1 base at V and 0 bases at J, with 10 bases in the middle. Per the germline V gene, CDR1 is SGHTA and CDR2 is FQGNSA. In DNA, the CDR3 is TGTGCCAGCAGCTTAGAGTCGAGCCGCTCCTACAATGAGCAGTTCTTC. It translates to CASSLESSRSYNEQFF. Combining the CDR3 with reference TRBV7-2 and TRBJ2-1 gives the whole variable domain GAGVSQSPSNKVTEKGKDVELRCDPISGHTALYWYRQSLGQGLEFLIYFQGNSAPDKSGLPSDRFSAERTGGSVSTLTIQRTQQEDSAVYLCASSLESSRSYNEQFFGPGTRLTVL.

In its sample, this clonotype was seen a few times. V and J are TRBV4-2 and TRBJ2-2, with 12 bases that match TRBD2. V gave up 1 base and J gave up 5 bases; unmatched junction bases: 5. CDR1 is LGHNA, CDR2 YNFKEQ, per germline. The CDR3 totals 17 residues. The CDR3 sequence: CASSQALAGGLTGELFF. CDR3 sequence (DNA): TGTGCCAGCAGCCAAGCACTAGCGGGGGGTCTGACCGGGGAGCTGTTTTTT.